What follows are 21 T cell receptor beta chains derived from one specimen sequenced in a study of T cell repertoires in cytomegalovirus infection. Via MiXCR, TCRdb re-called the reads, giving one row per CDR3 protein. Among roughly 570,000 distinct CDR3 sequences listed, 40% were seen once. These TCRs are of unknown antigen specificity. The sample here was cultured PBMCs, taken from culture after CMV antigen stimulation. Source of these receptors: a human donor in good health (CMV status not recorded). Some clones in this sample may be carry-over from other donors' samples.

This clonotype has only a few counts. The genes are TRBV12-3 or TRBV12-4 and TRBJ2-2, with 14 bases that match TRBD2. V lost 8 bases, J lost 5 bases, and 13 bases stayed unmatched. This CDR3 contains 18 residues. The DNA of the CDR3 is TGTGCCAGCGGACCGGGACTAGCGGGAGCCTCCGGTACCGGGGAGCTGTTTTTT. Translating it yields CASGPGLAGASGTGELFF.

This clonotype was detected a few times. The chain joins TRBV7-2 to TRBJ2-1; 10 bases map to TRBD2. After removal of 5 bases from V and 9 bases from J, the junction contained 13 bases not matched to a gene. The CDR3 consists of 16 residues. Germline-derived CDR1 and CDR2 are SGHTA and FQGNSA. The chain's CDR3 is CASSLRVAGGLGEQFF. CDR3 coding DNA: TGTGCCAGCAGCCTTCGGGTAGCGGGAGGCCTAGGTGAGCAGTTCTTC.

The chain joins TRBV12-3 or TRBV12-4 to TRBJ1-3, with no clear D. The CDR3 length is 13 residues. Trimming stripped 5 bases from V and 0 bases from J, with 5 bases between. In nucleotides, the CDR3 is TGTGCCAGCAGTATGGCCTCTGGAAACACCATATATTTT. This codes for CASSMASGNTIYF.

The genes are TRBV27 and TRBJ2-3, with no clear D. The V gene's germline CDR1 is MNHEY and CDR2 SMNVEV (reference sequence). CDR3 length: 17 amino acids. V was clipped by 5 bases and J by 6 bases, with 24 bases between them. CDR3 sequence reads: CASSLGRATIPIDTQYF. The CDR3 DNA follows: TGTGCCAGCAGTCTAGGAAGGGCCACGATACCGATTGATACGCAGTATTTT.

This clonotype has at least ten counts. The CDR3 nucleotides are TGTGCCAGCAGGAGGGGCAAACTTAGCACAGATACGCAGTATTTT. It codes for CASRRGKLSTDTQYF. The genes are TRBV6-1 and TRBJ2-3; D possibly uses TRBD1 or TRBD2 (5 bases each). Germline CDR1 and CDR2: MNHNS and SASEGT. The V end was cut by 6 bases, the J end by 0 bases, with 13 bases between. The CDR3 totals 15 residues.

The table lists this clonotype with a count of one. V is TRBV5-1 and J is TRBJ2-7; D is uncertain. The CDR3 consists of 12 residues. The V gene's germline CDR1 is SGHRS and CDR2 YFSETQ. Deletions cut 4 bases from V and 5 bases from J, with 10 bases between. The CDR3 loop reads CASSLKGDEQYF. As DNA, the CDR3 is TGCGCCAGCAGCCTAAAGGGCGACGAGCAGTACTTC.

This clonotype was counted between two and nine times. V usage is TRBV7-8 and J usage is TRBJ2-3, with D perhaps TRBD2 (6 bases). The CDR3 runs to 18 residues. Germline values: CDR1 SGHVS, CDR2 FQNEAQ. Trimming left V 5 bases short and J 1 base short, with 22 bases between. CDR3 nucleotide sequence: TGTGCCAGCAGCCCCTACCGGAGGGCAGTACGACGCACAGATACGCAGTATTTT. Amino acids: CASSPYRRAVRRTDTQYF.

V and J are TRBV6-2 or TRBV6-3 and TRBJ2-3, with TRBD2 matching over 7 bases. Trimming cost V 0 bases and J 5 bases; bases outside gene matches: 2. Looked up from germline, CDR1 is MNHEY and CDR2 is SVGEGT. There are 14 residues in the CDR3. CDR3 sequence: CASSYSSGGDTQYF. The CDR3 nucleotides read TGTGCCAGCAGTTACTCGTCGGGAGGAGATACGCAGTATTTT.

This clonotype was seen repeatedly, ten times or more. The chain links TRBV7-2 to TRBJ2-3; TRBD2 matches at 10 bases. The V gene end was trimmed by 6 bases and the J gene end by 4 bases; junction bases not matched to a gene: 4. CDR3 size: 14 residues. CDR1 is SGHTA and CDR2 is FQGNSA in the germline V gene. CDR3 DNA: TGTGCCAGCAGTCTAGCGGGGGTCGCAGATACGCAGTATTTT. As protein: CASSLAGVADTQYF.

The chain links TRBV7-2 to TRBJ1-1, with unresolved D. This CDR3 region has 13 residues. The V and J ends lost 5 bases and 1 base respectively, with 8 bases between them. Germline V gene lookup returns CDR1 SGHTA and CDR2 FQGNSA. The CDR3 here is CASSPRWNTEAFF. The CDR3 nucleotides are TGTGCCAGCAGCCCACGGTGGAACACTGAAGCTTTCTTT.

Concerning this clonotype: The conserved closing phenylalanine or tryptophan is absent in this CDR3, likely reflecting a read error. The J gene is TRBJ2-5, the V gene TRBV5-6, with unresolved D. The V end lost 4 bases, the J end lost 1 base, and 8 bases lay between the germline ends. Germline CDR1 SGHDT, CDR2 YYEEEE. There are 13 residues in the CDR3. The CDR3: CASSEDRQETQYS. In DNA, the CDR3 is TGTGCCAGCAGCGAAGACCGCCAAGAGACCCAGTACTCC.

This rearrangement joins TRBV7-6 to TRBJ2-3, with TRBD1 identical over 10 bases. Unmatched junction bases numbered 10, after V lost 5 bases and J lost 2 bases. This CDR3 contains 17 residues. CDR1 is SGHVS, CDR2 FNYEAQ, per germline. The CDR3 sequence: CASSEVPGQGYTDTQYF. The CDR3 DNA follows: TGTGCCAGCAGCGAAGTTCCGGGACAGGGGTACACAGATACGCAGTATTTT.

The rearrangement joins TRBV7-6 to TRBJ2-6, with a tentative D call TRBD2 (5 bases). V lost 2 bases and J lost 4, with 9 bases in between. Germline V CDR1 and CDR2: SGHVS, FNYEAQ. CDR3 length equals 15 residues. The CDR3 sequence is CASSLTEAGANVLTF. In DNA form, the CDR3 reads TGTGCCAGCAGCTTAACGGAGGCCGGGGCCAACGTCCTGACTTTC.

The chain employs TRBV12-3 or TRBV12-4 and TRBJ1-1; TRBD1 might be the D (6 bases). The CDR3 extends over 15 amino acids. V lost 3 bases to trimming and J lost 6 bases, with 17 bases between them. Written as DNA, the CDR3 is TGTGCCAGCAGTTTTGGGGGGGCGACTAACCCTGAAGCTTTCTTT. It translates to CASSFGGATNPEAFF.

This clonotype has more than one count but fewer than ten. The CDR3, as DNA: TGTGCCAGCAGCTGGACTAGCGGGGGGGCCGGTGAGCAGTTCTTC. Residues: CASSWTSGGAGEQFF. This chain joins TRBV7-2 and TRBJ2-1; 15 bases agree with TRBD2. This CDR3 region has 15 residues. From germline, CDR1 is SGHTA and CDR2 FQGNSA. Losses at the gene ends were 4 bases for V and 9 bases for J; bases not matched to a gene: 4.

This clonotype was seen only a few times. The V and J genes are TRBV27 and TRBJ2-7; D gene unclear. V was cut by 0 bases and J by 1 base, with 10 bases left in between. Germline lookup yields CDR1 MNHEY and CDR2 SMNVEV (reference sequence). The CDR3 is 15 residues long. In DNA, the CDR3 is TGTGCCAGCAGTTTATCGGCAGCTACTTCCTACGAGCAGTACTTC. Its translation is CASSLSAATSYEQYF.

V usage is TRBV11-2 and J usage is TRBJ1-4; 7 bases are a match to TRBD1. Germline trimming cut 1 base from V and 2 bases from J; bases unmatched to any gene: 4. The CDR3 spans 16 residues. The germline gives CDR1 SGHAT, CDR2 FQNNGV. Written as DNA, the CDR3 is TGTGCCAGCAGCTTAGTTTACAGGGGCACTAATGAAAAACTGTTTTTT. As protein: CASSLVYRGTNEKLFF. Drawing the rest from reference TRBV11-2 and TRBJ1-4, the complete variable domain is EAGVAQSPRYKIIEKRQSVAFWCNPISGHATLYWYQQILGQGPKLLIQFQNNGVVDDSQLPKDRFSAERLKGVDSTLKIQPAKLEDSAVYLCASSLVYRGTNEKLFFGSGTQLSVL.

This clonotype has just a few counts. This chain connects TRBV5-6 to TRBJ2-1, with a possible D match to TRBD2 (5 bases). Germline-derived CDR1 and CDR2 are SGHDT and YYEEEE. The V end was cut by 2 bases, the J end by 6 bases, with 21 bases between. The CDR3 spans 17 residues. CDR3 residues: CASSFMGAPGRGNEQFF. CDR3 bases: TGTGCCAGCAGCTTTATGGGTGCCCCCGGTCGGGGCAATGAGCAGTTCTTC.

The chain couples TRBV27 to TRBJ1-1; 7 bases agree with TRBD1. The CDR3 is 11 amino acids. V dropped 4 bases and J dropped 11; count of bases not matched to a gene: 4. Germline CDR1 is MNHEY and CDR2 is SMNVEV (reference sequence). The CDR3 nucleotides are TGTGCCAGCAGTTCCCCAGGGGGGGCTTTCTTT. Translating it yields CASSSPGGAFF.

This clonotype has a handful of counts. The chain has TRBV19 and TRBJ1-1; D ambiguous. The V gene lost 3 bases and the J gene lost 5 bases, with 19 bases spanning the gap. Germline CDR1 LNHDA, CDR2 SQIVND (reference sequence). CDR3 length: 16 amino acids. DNA of the CDR3: TGTGCCAGTAGTATGGGGTTGGTCGCAGTAGGGACTGAAGCTTTCTTT. Its protein is CASSMGLVAVGTEAFF.

The sample holds a few counts of this clonotype. The J gene is TRBJ2-7, the V gene TRBV5-1; D may match TRBD1 or TRBD2 (5 bases each). The CDR3 runs to 14 residues. CDR1 is SGHRS and CDR2 is YFSETQ in the germline V gene. Trimming removed 1 base from V and 2 bases from J, with 10 bases in between. The CDR3 coding sequence is TGCGCCAGCAGCTTGAGGGGACCCCCCTACGAGCAGTACTTC. This sequence encodes CASSLRGPPYEQYF.